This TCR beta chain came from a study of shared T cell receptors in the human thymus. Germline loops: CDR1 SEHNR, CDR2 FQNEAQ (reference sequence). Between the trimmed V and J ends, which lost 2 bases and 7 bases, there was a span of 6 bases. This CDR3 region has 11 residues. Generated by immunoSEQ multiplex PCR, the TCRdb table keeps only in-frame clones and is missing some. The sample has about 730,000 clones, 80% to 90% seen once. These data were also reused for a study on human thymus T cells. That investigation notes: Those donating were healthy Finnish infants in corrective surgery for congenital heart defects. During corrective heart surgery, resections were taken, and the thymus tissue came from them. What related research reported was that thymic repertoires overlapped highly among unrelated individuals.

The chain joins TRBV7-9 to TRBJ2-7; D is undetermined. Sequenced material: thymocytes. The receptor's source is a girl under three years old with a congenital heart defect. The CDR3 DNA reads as TGTGCCAGCAGCTTATACGAGGAGCAGTACTTC. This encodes CASSLYEEQYF.